Listed below are T cell receptor beta chains from one sample, sequenced in a study of blood T cells in healthy people across ages. TCRdb passed the 5' RACE reads through MiXCR, listing each CDR3 protein once. The sample holds just under 750,000 distinct CDR3 sequences; roughly 20% are singletons and the top ten take around 22%. Sequenced input: blood. These receptors came from a man between 65 and 85 years old in good health. Each CDR3 is given with its conserved first and last residue. Fields, in order: D gene, J gene, clone size, V gene, CDR3 protein, CDR3 DNA. The D gene is left open where the match is weak. Clone size appears in some rows only: once, few, many, or a class for an expanded clone.

d_call: .; j_call: TRBJ2-3; clone_size: .; v_call: TRBV7-2; cdr3_aa: CASSLGLTGTTQYF; cdr3_nt: TGTGCCAGCAGCTTAGGTCTTACCGGGACTACGCAGTATTTT
d_call: .; j_call: TRBJ2-3; clone_size: few; v_call: TRBV7-2; cdr3_aa: CASSLTQAVGRPDTQYF; cdr3_nt: TGTGCCAGCAGCTTAACCCAGGCGGTGGGTCGACCAGATACGCAGTATTTT
d_call: TRBD1; j_call: TRBJ2-5; clone_size: .; v_call: TRBV12-3/TRBV12-4; cdr3_aa: CASRQGQLKETQYF; cdr3_nt: TGTGCCAGCAGACAGGGGCAATTAAAAGAGACCCAGTACTTC
d_call: .; j_call: TRBJ1-3; clone_size: .; v_call: TRBV11-2; cdr3_aa: CASTPVGFSGNTIYF; cdr3_nt: TGTGCCAGCACCCCGGTTGGGTTCTCTGGAAACACCATATATTTT
d_call: .; j_call: TRBJ1-5; clone_size: .; v_call: TRBV19; cdr3_aa: CASGYSNQPQHF; cdr3_nt: TGTGCCAGCGGGTATAGCAATCAGCCCCAGCATTTT
d_call: .; j_call: TRBJ1-1; clone_size: few; v_call: TRBV12-3/TRBV12-4; cdr3_aa: CASSRSGVRTEAFF; cdr3_nt: TGTGCCAGCAGTCGTTCAGGGGTCCGCACTGAAGCTTTCTTT
d_call: .; j_call: TRBJ1-4; clone_size: few; v_call: TRBV7-9; cdr3_aa: CAGSLGGATNEKLFF; cdr3_nt: TGTGCCGGCAGCTTAGGAGGGGCAACTAATGAAAAACTGTTTTTT
d_call: TRBD2; j_call: TRBJ2-5; clone_size: .; v_call: TRBV20-1; cdr3_aa: CSLLARQETQYF; cdr3_nt: TGCAGCCTACTAGCGAGGCAAGAGACCCAGTACTTC
d_call: TRBD1; j_call: TRBJ1-4; clone_size: few; v_call: TRBV5-1; cdr3_aa: CASSLGTGEEKLFF; cdr3_nt: TGCGCCAGCAGCTTGGGGACAGGGGAAGAAAAACTGTTTTTT
d_call: .; j_call: TRBJ1-1; clone_size: few; v_call: TRBV10-3; cdr3_aa: CAISERQGGIMNTEAFF; cdr3_nt: TGTGCCATCAGTGAGCGGCAGGGAGGGATTATGAACACTGAAGCTTTCTTT
d_call: .; j_call: TRBJ1-2; clone_size: .; v_call: TRBV20-1; cdr3_aa: CSARGVNRYTF; cdr3_nt: TGCAGTGCTAGAGGGGTCAACCGCTACACCTTC
d_call: .; j_call: TRBJ2-1; clone_size: .; v_call: TRBV3-1; cdr3_aa: CASSHGIYNEQFF; cdr3_nt: TGTGCCAGCAGCCACGGGATCTACAATGAGCAGTTCTTC
d_call: TRBD2; j_call: TRBJ2-1; clone_size: .; v_call: TRBV2; cdr3_aa: CASTGGTNPYNEQFF; cdr3_nt: TGTGCCAGCACCGGAGGGACTAACCCTTACAATGAGCAGTTCTTC
d_call: .; j_call: TRBJ2-3; clone_size: .; v_call: TRBV7-2; cdr3_aa: CASSLVGGFQGVTQYF; cdr3_nt: TGTGCCAGCAGCTTAGTCGGCGGGTTCCAAGGGGTTACGCAGTATTTT
d_call: .; j_call: TRBJ2-4; clone_size: many; v_call: TRBV6-1; cdr3_aa: CASSQVQLAKNIQYF; cdr3_nt: TGTGCCAGCAGTCAAGTACAGTTAGCCAAAAACATTCAGTACTTC
d_call: .; j_call: TRBJ2-1; clone_size: few; v_call: TRBV7-2; cdr3_aa: CASSLPRGAGSYNEQFF; cdr3_nt: TGTGCCAGCAGCCTGCCGAGGGGCGCCGGCTCCTACAATGAGCAGTTCTTC
d_call: TRBD1; j_call: TRBJ1-4; clone_size: many; v_call: TRBV7-9; cdr3_aa: CASSFFPDREMTNEKLFF; cdr3_nt: TGTGCCAGCAGCTTTTTCCCCGACAGGGAAATGACTAATGAAAAACTGTTTTTT
d_call: .; j_call: TRBJ2-5; clone_size: few; v_call: TRBV4-1; cdr3_aa: CASSQWGIETQYF; cdr3_nt: TGCGCCAGCAGCCAATGGGGGATAGAGACCCAGTACTTC
d_call: .; j_call: TRBJ1-1; clone_size: .; v_call: TRBV29-1; cdr3_aa: CSFRSPFGAFF; cdr3_nt: TGCAGCTTCCGCTCCCCCTTCGGAGCTTTCTTT
d_call: .; j_call: TRBJ2-1; clone_size: .; v_call: TRBV12-3/TRBV12-4; cdr3_aa: CASSLDELNYNEQFF; cdr3_nt: TGTGCCAGCAGTTTAGACGAGCTGAACTACAATGAGCAGTTCTTC
d_call: TRBD1; j_call: TRBJ2-5; clone_size: few; v_call: TRBV7-2; cdr3_aa: CASSLAATGGRETQYF; cdr3_nt: TGTGCCAGCAGCTTAGCTGCGACAGGGGGTAGAGAGACCCAGTACTTC
d_call: .; j_call: TRBJ2-1; clone_size: .; v_call: TRBV5-5; cdr3_aa: CASSLVDISSYNEQFF; cdr3_nt: TGTGCCAGCAGCTTGGTCGATATCAGCTCCTACAATGAGCAGTTCTTC
d_call: .; j_call: TRBJ2-3; clone_size: .; v_call: TRBV20-1; cdr3_aa: CSALLRSTDTQYF; cdr3_nt: TGCAGTGCTCTCCTTAGAAGCACAGATACGCAGTATTTT
d_call: .; j_call: TRBJ2-4; clone_size: .; v_call: TRBV10-1; cdr3_aa: CASSESGAVNIQYF; cdr3_nt: TGCGCCAGCAGTGAGTCTGGGGCTGTGAACATTCAGTACTTC
d_call: .; j_call: TRBJ1-4; clone_size: .; v_call: TRBV20-1; cdr3_aa: CSARVGINEKLIF; cdr3_nt: TGCAGTGCTAGGGTGGGGATTAATGAAAAACTGATTTTT
d_call: TRBD2; j_call: TRBJ2-2; clone_size: .; v_call: TRBV18; cdr3_aa: CATREGFAGEGTGELFF; cdr3_nt: TGTGCCACAAGAGAAGGGTTCGCGGGAGAAGGCACCGGGGAGCTGTTTTTT
d_call: .; j_call: TRBJ2-1; clone_size: .; v_call: TRBV29-1; cdr3_aa: CSVEDTGAPYNEQFF; cdr3_nt: TGCAGCGTTGAAGATACGGGGGCCCCCTACAATGAGCAGTTCTTC
d_call: .; j_call: TRBJ1-4; clone_size: .; v_call: TRBV4-3; cdr3_aa: CASSQIVNYEKLFF; cdr3_nt: TGCGCCAGCAGCCAAATCGTAAATTATGAAAAACTGTTTTTT
d_call: .; j_call: TRBJ1-5; clone_size: .; v_call: TRBV19; cdr3_aa: CASSISRLYSNQPQHF; cdr3_nt: TGTGCCAGTAGTATAAGTAGACTATATAGCAATCAGCCCCAGCATTTT
d_call: TRBD2; j_call: TRBJ2-1; clone_size: .; v_call: TRBV7-9; cdr3_aa: CASSVSSGDDEQFF; cdr3_nt: TGTGCCAGCAGCGTATCAAGCGGGGATGATGAGCAGTTCTTC
d_call: .; j_call: TRBJ1-2; clone_size: many; v_call: TRBV3-1; cdr3_aa: CASSRTDYGYTF; cdr3_nt: TGTGCCAGCAGTCGGACAGACTATGGCTACACCTTC
d_call: .; j_call: TRBJ2-3; clone_size: few; v_call: TRBV7-3; cdr3_aa: CASSRERVRDTQYF; cdr3_nt: TGTGCCAGCAGCAGGGAGAGAGTGAGAGATACGCAGTATTTT
d_call: TRBD1; j_call: TRBJ2-7; clone_size: .; v_call: TRBV6-2/TRBV6-3; cdr3_aa: CASSSNPGQSRDEQYF; cdr3_nt: TGTGCCAGCAGCTCAAATCCGGGACAGAGCCGGGACGAGCAGTACTTC
d_call: TRBD2; j_call: TRBJ2-4; clone_size: few; v_call: TRBV28; cdr3_aa: CASSSRTSRGERNIQYF; cdr3_nt: TGTGCCAGCAGTTCTAGGACTAGCCGGGGGGAGAGAAACATTCAGTACTTC
d_call: .; j_call: TRBJ2-5; clone_size: few; v_call: TRBV24-1; cdr3_aa: CATSAPMDQETQYF; cdr3_nt: TGTGCCACCAGTGCCCCCATGGACCAAGAGACCCAGTACTTC
d_call: .; j_call: TRBJ2-1; clone_size: many; v_call: TRBV6-2/TRBV6-3; cdr3_aa: CASTYGGLGRPSSYNEQFF; cdr3_nt: TGTGCCAGCACATATGGGGGTCTCGGGCGGCCTAGCTCCTACAATGAGCAGTTCTTC
d_call: .; j_call: TRBJ1-4; clone_size: .; v_call: TRBV5-1; cdr3_aa: CASRFQGLGGGKLFF; cdr3_nt: TGCGCCAGCAGATTCCAGGGTTTGGGAGGAGGAAAACTGTTTTTT